Following are 18 T cell receptor beta chains from one sample sequenced in a study of immune evolution from preneoplasia to lung adenocarcinoma. The repertoire was sequenced with immunoSEQ multiplex PCR; TCRdb's copy has only in-frame clones and lacks some. This repertoire shows 37,000 or so clones, about 74% found once; its top ten account for roughly 6.1%. Source material: FFPE invasive lung adenocarcinoma tissue. All receptors come from a person between 55 and 70 years old with lung adenocarcinoma.

The genes are TRBV5-1 and TRBJ2-5; D is possibly TRBD1 or TRBD2 (5 bases each). Germline V gives CDR1 SGHRS, CDR2 YFSETQ. V lost 3 bases and J lost 5, with 14 bases in between. The CDR3 is made up of 14 amino acids. This chain's CDR3 is CASSSGWDGETQYF. The DNA for the CDR3 is TGCGCCAGCAGCTCCGGGTGGGACGGGGAGACCCAGTACTTC.

The genes are TRBV6-6 and TRBJ2-2; tentatively, D is TRBD1 or TRBD2 (5 bases each). The CDR3 has 16 residues. Trimming took off 6 bases at V and 2 bases at J, with 16 bases between the two ends. Germline values: CDR1 MNHNY, CDR2 SVGAGI (reference sequence). This CDR3 reads CASSPPGRINTGELFF. CDR3 nucleotide sequence: TGTGCCAGCAGCCCTCCGGGACGGATAAACACCGGGGAGCTGTTTTTT.

J is TRBJ1-1 and V is TRBV30; 7 bases are shared with TRBD1. J was trimmed by 0 bases and V by 4 bases; bases with no gene match: 5. CDR1 and CDR2 from the germline V gene are GTSNPN and SVGIG (reference sequence). The CDR3 has 14 residues. The CDR3 nucleotides read TGTGCCTGGATCTCGGGACAGATGAACACTGAAGCTTTCTTT. Translating gives CAWISGQMNTEAFF.

This sequence joins TRBV5-1 and TRBJ2-7, with 9 bases that match TRBD2. CDR3 length: 15 amino acids. Germline lookup yields CDR1 SGHRS and CDR2 YFSETQ. With 0 bases clipped from V and 2 bases from J, the junction kept 3 bases outside the gene matches. Here the CDR3 DNA reads TGCGCCAGCAGCTTGGCAGCGGGAGGAACCTACGAGCAGTACTTC. Translated: CASSLAAGGTYEQYF.

This clone is judged medium-sized. Additional DNA sequences in this sample encode the identical CDR3. The V call is TRBV6-1, the J call TRBJ1-2; TRBD1 agrees at 8 bases. In germline, CDR1 is MNHNS, CDR2 SASEGT. With 3 bases clipped from V and 5 bases from J, the junction kept 5 bases outside the gene matches. CDR3 length: 14 residues. The CDR3 here is CASSEGTGLYGYTF. The CDR3 DNA follows: TGTGCCAGCAGTGAGGGGACAGGCCTTTATGGCTACACCTTC.

This rearrangement joins TRBV7-8 to TRBJ1-1; no firm D call. The V and J ends lost 1 base and 7 bases respectively, with 7 bases between them. CDR3 size: 12 residues. CDR1 and CDR2 (germline): SGHVS, FQNEAQ. The CDR3: CASSLVGNEAFF. The CDR3 bases are TGTGCCAGCAGCTTAGTAGGGAATGAAGCTTTCTTT.

This rearrangement joins TRBV18 to TRBJ1-1; 7 bases fit TRBD1. V gave up 5 bases and J gave up 2 bases; unmatched junction bases: 11. The CDR3 loop spans 16 amino acids. CDR1 KGHSH and CDR2 LQKENI come from the germline V gene. The DNA for the CDR3 is TGTGCCAGCTCAATACTCACAGGGGCCGATAACACTGAAGCTTTCTTT. The encoded protein is CASSILTGADNTEAFF.

This clone was recorded once. J is TRBJ2-2 and V is TRBV19, with 10 bases lining up with TRBD1. Germline CDR1 reads LNHDA; CDR2 reads SQIVND (reference sequence). This CDR3 is built from 14 residues. Germline trimming cut 10 bases from V and 3 bases from J; bases unmatched to any gene: 5. CDR3 nucleotides: TGTGCCATCAGAGACAGGGGGCACACCGGGGAGCTGTTTTTT. Translated, it gives CAIRDRGHTGELFF.

The chain carries TRBV7-3 and TRBJ2-2; a possible D gene is TRBD2 (6 bases). The CDR3 is 14 residues long. Trimming left V 6 bases short and J 6 bases short, with 14 bases between. The V gene's germline CDR1 is SGHTA and CDR2 FQGTGA. The CDR3 reads CASRSGVLAGELFF. Written as DNA, the CDR3 is TGTGCCAGCAGATCGGGGGTTTTGGCCGGGGAGCTGTTTTTT.

Comment on this clone: Other DNA sequences within the sample encode an identical CDR3. The chain employs TRBV28 and TRBJ2-7; unclear D gene. Between the trimmed V and J ends, which lost 5 bases and 3 bases, there was a span of 8 bases. Germline CDR1 MDHEN, CDR2 SYDVKM. CDR3 length equals 12 residues. CDR3: CASSPPGYEQYF. The DNA for the CDR3 is TGTGCCAGCAGTCCCCCGGGCTACGAGCAGTACTTC.

The chain employs TRBV18 and TRBJ1-5; 8 bases map to TRBD1. J gave up 6 bases and V 4 bases, and 2 bases lay outside the gene matches. Germline V gene lookup returns CDR1 KGHSH and CDR2 LQKENI. CDR3 length equals 13 residues. The CDR3 nucleotides read TGTGCCAGCTCACTACAGGGGGGTCAGCCCCAGCATTTT. Its translation: CASSLQGGQPQHF.

The chain links TRBV30 to TRBJ2-7, with 7 bases matching TRBD2. Losses at the gene ends were 4 bases for V and 3 bases for J; bases not matched to a gene: 9. This CDR3 has 14 amino acids. CDR1 and CDR2 from the germline V gene are GTSNPN and SVGIG (reference sequence). The CDR3 coding sequence is TGTGCCTGGAATGGGGGAGGGGAGTTCTACGAGCAGTACTTC. This sequence encodes CAWNGGGEFYEQYF.

The chain combines TRBV11-3 with TRBJ2-7, with no clear D. There are 12 residues in the CDR3. Germline assignment: CDR1 SGHNT and CDR2 YENEEA. Trimming took 1 base from V and 6 from J, leaving 7 bases between them. For the CDR3, the DNA is TGTGCCAGCAGCTTAGGACGGGCCGAGCAGTACTTC. It codes for CASSLGRAEQYF.

The chain combines TRBV28 with TRBJ2-7; maybe TRBD2 (6 bases). The CDR3 loop spans 13 amino acids. V was shortened by 6 bases and J by 7 bases, with 16 bases between the two germline ends. Germline CDR1 reads MDHEN; CDR2 reads SYDVKM. The CDR3 loop is CASRSGLWGEQYF. The CDR3 DNA reads TGTGCCAGCAGAAGCGGGCTTTGGGGTGAGCAGTACTTC.

V gene TRBV29-1 combines with J gene TRBJ1-4, with D tentatively TRBD1 (5 bases). The CDR3 extends over 12 amino acids. Germline V gene data show CDR1 as SQVTM and CDR2 as ANQGSEA. Trimming took off 4 bases at V and 8 bases at J, with 11 bases between the two ends. DNA for the CDR3: TGCAGCGTTGCCAGGGAGAGGGAAAAACTGTTTTTT. This gives the protein CSVAREREKLFF.

J is TRBJ2-7 and V is TRBV19; 11 bases align to TRBD1. The V gene's germline CDR1 is LNHDA and CDR2 SQIVND (reference sequence). CDR3 length equals 12 residues. V was clipped by 10 bases and J by 3 bases; unmatched bases: 2. CDR3 in amino acids: CATGTGGYEQYF. DNA of the CDR3: TGTGCCACCGGGACAGGGGGCTACGAGCAGTACTTC.

The chain combines TRBV5-1 with TRBJ2-3; D not certain. With 1 base removed from V and 3 bases from J, the gap between germline ends came to 6 bases. The germline gives CDR1 SGHRS, CDR2 YFSETQ. CDR3 size: 13 residues. CDR3 sequence reads: CASSLTRTDTQYF. CDR3 coding DNA: TGCGCCAGCAGCTTGACGCGGACAGATACGCAGTATTTT.

The V and J genes are TRBV27 and TRBJ2-7; the match to TRBD1 covers 10 bases. V lost 4 bases, J lost 6 bases, and 15 bases stayed unmatched. Germline V lookup: CDR1 MNHEY, CDR2 SMNVEV (reference sequence). The CDR3 sequence is 17 residues long. The CDR3 loop reads CASSSQGGIRDRGEQYF. In nucleotides, the CDR3 is TGTGCCAGCAGTTCTCAGGGGGGCATCCGGGACAGGGGCGAGCAGTACTTC.